This TCR beta chain comes out of a study of blood T cell repertoires in COVID-19. Clones were sequenced by immunoSEQ multiplex PCR, and TCRdb holds only the in-frame ones, with some missing. The repertoire includes over 250,000 clones, roughly 91% of them detected once, and under 10% sits in the top ten. Participants spanned ages about 18 to 100 years and resided in about two dozen US areas. The TCR sequence derives from a man in his forties who had recovered from COVID-19. Sequencing used PBMCs or T cells enriched from blood (not recorded which).

CDR3 sequence (DNA): TGTGCCAGCAGCTCCGGGGTTGGAAACACCATATATTTT. Translated, it gives CASSSGVGNTIYF. The chain combines TRBV5-5 with TRBJ1-3; no clear D gene. The CDR3 spans 13 residues. With 3 bases removed from V and 3 bases from J, the gap between germline ends came to 7 bases. Germline-derived CDR1 and CDR2 are SGHKS and YYEKEE (reference sequence).